Here is one TCR beta chain with its context. Data came from immunoSEQ multiplex PCR; TCRdb stores just in-frame clones and leaves some out. The top ten clones hold more than 2.5% of a sample with 130,000 or so clones, around 92% of them seen once. This entry belongs to a study of T cell responses to AZD1222 COVID-19 vaccine. The TCR was taken from an adult in good health. The source material was peripheral blood, sampled on day 0 of AZD1222 vaccination.

The CDR3 nucleotides read TGTGCCAGCAGTTTAGGCGGCAGTTATAGCAATCAGCCCCAGCATTTT. This codes for CASSLGGSYSNQPQHF. The chain joins TRBV28 to TRBJ1-5; D gene uncertain. The CDR3 length is 16 residues. The V and J ends lost 2 bases and 0 bases respectively, with 11 bases between them. Germline V gives CDR1 MDHEN, CDR2 SYDVKM. The whole variable domain, filled in from reference TRBV28 and TRBJ1-5, reads DVKVTQSSRYLVKRTGEKVFLECVQDMDHENMFWYRQDPGLGLRLIYFSYDVKMKEKGDIPEGYSVSREKKERFSLILESASTNQTSMYLCASSLGGSYSNQPQHFGDGTRLSIL.